The present T cell receptor (beta chain) was sequenced within a study of shared clonotypes between healthy human individuals. Study summary: Donors consisted of a couple of women and three men between 18 and 49.

Deep-level running was used for the assay. Only in-frame clones appear in the TCRdb table, and some are missing; sequencing was by immunoSEQ multiplex PCR. The sample includes about 380,000 clones, approximately 97% of them seen just once. This CDR3 contains 15 residues. CDR1 and CDR2 (germline): SGHTA, FQGNSA. J was trimmed by 4 bases and V by 8 bases; bases with no gene match: 8. The clonotype was recovered from a young man in good health. V and J are TRBV7-2 and TRBJ2-1; 10 bases are a match to TRBD2. Input material: memory CD8+ T cells sorted from blood. Subset: CD45RO+ cells pooled with CCR7-negative TemRA cells. The DNA of the CDR3 is TGTGCCAGCCGGACCGGGACTAGCGCTTACAATGAGCAGTTCTTC. Its translation: CASRTGTSAYNEQFF.